Presented here are 6 T cell receptor beta chains from one specimen sequenced in a study of cytomegalovirus exposure and HLA in healthy donors. 13 Jbeta primers and 60 Vbeta primers were used for the PCR. The method was immunoSEQ multiplex PCR; TCRdb's version includes in-frame clones alone and lacks a portion of them. Of around 67,000 clones listed, roughly four fifths are singletons. Sequencing was carried out using PBMCs. These receptors all come from a woman in her 30s in good health and CMV-seropositive.

This clone was observed once. The chain is built from TRBV19 and TRBJ1-2; maybe TRBD1 (5 bases). The V end lost 0 bases, the J end lost 4 bases, and 12 bases lay between the germline ends. This CDR3 is 15 amino acids long. CDR1 is LNHDA, CDR2 SQIVND, per germline (reference sequence). Written as DNA, the CDR3 is TGTGCCAGTAGTATAGAGGGGGGACGGCTCTATGGCTACACCTTC. It encodes CASSIEGGRLYGYTF.

This clone occurred a few times. The J gene is TRBJ2-5, the V gene TRBV11-3; D is perhaps TRBD1 (6 bases). V lost 5 bases and J 5 bases, leaving 24 bases between the germline ends. Germline V lookup: CDR1 SGHNT, CDR2 YENEEA. The CDR3 contains 17 residues. DNA for the CDR3: TGTGCCAGCAGCGCCCGAGTGGACAGTCGAGTGGCGGAGACCCAGTACTTC. Translation: CASSARVDSRVAETQYF.

The rearrangement uses TRBV7-2 and TRBJ1-1, with D possibly matching TRBD1 (5 bases). The germline V gene has CDR1 SGHTA and CDR2 FQGNSA. This CDR3 has 12 residues. V lost 5 bases, J lost 11 bases, and 15 bases lay in between. CDR3 nucleotide sequence: TGTGCCAGCAGCCAGGACACGACCGGGGCTTTCTTT. Translating gives CASSQDTTGAFF. Drawing the rest from reference TRBV7-2 and TRBJ1-1, the complete variable domain is GAGVSQSPSNKVTEKGKDVELRCDPISGHTALYWYRQSLGQGLEFLIYFQGNSAPDKSGLPSDRFSAERTGGSVSTLTIQRTQQEDSAVYLCASSQDTTGAFFGQGTRLTVV.

This clone appeared a few times. J is TRBJ1-4 and V is TRBV7-2; weak D call: TRBD1 (5 bases). V dropped 2 bases and J dropped 5 bases, with 15 bases sitting between them. The CDR3 runs to 16 residues. CDR1 is SGHTA, CDR2 FQGNSA, per germline. CDR3 amino acids: CASSLKVGLENEKLFF. In DNA form, the CDR3 reads TGTGCCAGCAGCTTAAAGGTGGGGCTGGAAAATGAAAAACTGTTTTTT. The whole variable domain, filled in from reference TRBV7-2 and TRBJ1-4, reads GAGVSQSPSNKVTEKGKDVELRCDPISGHTALYWYRQSLGQGLEFLIYFQGNSAPDKSGLPSDRFSAERTGGSVSTLTIQRTQQEDSAVYLCASSLKVGLENEKLFFGSGTQLSVL.

The chain is built from TRBV28 and TRBJ2-1; D possibly corresponds to TRBD2 (5 bases). This CDR3 comprises 16 residues. V was cut by 6 bases and J by 7 bases, with 22 bases left in between. Germline V gives CDR1 MDHEN, CDR2 SYDVKM. This CDR3 is CASSQGDPGSVNEQFF. Here the CDR3 DNA reads TGTGCCAGCAGCCAAGGAGACCCTGGGAGCGTGAATGAGCAGTTCTTC.

The genes are TRBV27 and TRBJ2-1; a weak D match, TRBD2 (6 bases). This CDR3 region has 21 residues. The V and J ends lost 5 bases and 5 bases respectively, with 34 bases between them. The germline CDR1 and CDR2 sequences are MNHEY and SMNVEV (reference sequence). Here the CDR3 DNA reads TGTGCCAGCAGTCTACGATTCGTCCACCTCTCTAGCGCGAGCTCACACAATGAGCAGTTCTTC. Encoded protein: CASSLRFVHLSSASSHNEQFF.